This T cell receptor (beta chain) was captured by sequencing in a study of identical twins (TCRdb year 2016). For context, the study as a whole: To test whether fetal clonotypes persist, this study deep-sequenced TCR alpha and beta repertoires from monozygotic twins, from unrelated adults of various ages, and from cord blood. To rule out contamination, replicate twin experiments were performed at different times with different library preparation protocols.

The receptor library was made with 5' RACE. Sequencing was performed on an Illumina HiSeq 2000. Template switching introduced a universal primer binding site; the final cDNA contained a unique molecular identifier, enabling accurate counting of TCR cDNA molecules. Specific primers in the conserved constant-segment region were used to synthesize first-strand cDNA for the TCR alpha and beta chains. To control for contamination, each cDNA library was double barcoded with a SMART-Mk sample barcode plus Illumina barcodes. Two successive PCR steps introduced TruSeq adapter sequences along with Illumina sample barcodes. TCR alpha and beta cDNA libraries were sequenced on the Illumina HiSeq platform with custom primers. Regarding the original processing steps: Unique molecular identifiers were extracted from raw reads with MiGEC, and CDR3 positions were determined with MiXCR. Recombination models were inferred per individual with the repgenHMM and IGoR tools using an EM algorithm. The analysis of shared clonotypes was done with the tcR package in R, with sharing normalized by the product of cloneset sizes. To study raw recombination free of thymic and clonal selection effects, out-of-frame nonproductive sequences were analyzed. The raw public reads went through TCRdb reprocessing: fastp at Q25, MiXCR clone calling, in-frame beta chains kept. All rows with the same CDR3 protein become a single entry with the most common DNA and genes. The V and J calls follow TCRdb's processing rather than the paper's. The table for this sample lists 500,000 or so distinct CDR3 sequences; approximately 15% of them were counted only once. The ten largest clones take up more than 0.5% of the sample.

Only healthy Caucasian donors were included. The twin cohort comprised three pairs of female monozygotic twins, all aged about 18 to 30 years. Positive isolation kits from Invitrogen were used to isolate the CD4+ and CD8+ T cell populations. This clonotype was detected many times. Its antigen target is currently unknown. No qualities accompany the bases; no much larger clone lies one base away. V was cut back by 3 bases and J by 0 bases, leaving a gap of 3 bases between them. Spanning cysteine to phenylalanine, the CDR3 consists of 14 amino acids. The CDR3 DNA has 42 bases and is translated from base 1. Results and caveats for the whole study, not just this receptor: A weaker excess of twin sharing was found in beta out-of-frame sequences because the signal-to-noise ratio was lowered by fewer shared sequences. Because the same donors could not be followed over many years, conclusions were based on cross-sectional statistical analysis. Abundant cord blood beta clonotypes had fewer insertions, young adult naive repertoires showed a similar but weaker trend, and memory repertoires showed no such trend. Zero-insertion analyses could be partly confounded by invariant T cells such as MAIT and iNKT, though diverse VJ usage argued against such confounding for most clonotypes. In monozygotic twins, recombination models systematically underestimated out-of-frame TCR alpha sharing, but the models matched the sharing seen between unrelated individuals. Compared with coincidental sharing between unrelated individuals, out-of-frame TCR alpha sequences shared between twins had an excess of sequences with low generation probability.

These data are also associated with another study on yellow fever vaccine responses in identical twins. The second paper further reports: The authors reported that the T cell response to vaccination in identical twins appeared partly convergent and partly personalized. In identical twins, the study followed T cell clones that responded to the vaccine with precision.

In this chain, TRBV12-3 or TRBV12-4 is recombined with TRBJ2-6; confidence is insufficient to name the D gene. The clonotype originates from a woman under 30 in good health. Sequencing was carried out using CD4+ T cells sorted from blood. CDR3 protein: CASSLHSGANVLTF. The DNA is TGTGCCAGCAGTTTGCACTCTGGGGCCAACGTCCTGACTTTC.